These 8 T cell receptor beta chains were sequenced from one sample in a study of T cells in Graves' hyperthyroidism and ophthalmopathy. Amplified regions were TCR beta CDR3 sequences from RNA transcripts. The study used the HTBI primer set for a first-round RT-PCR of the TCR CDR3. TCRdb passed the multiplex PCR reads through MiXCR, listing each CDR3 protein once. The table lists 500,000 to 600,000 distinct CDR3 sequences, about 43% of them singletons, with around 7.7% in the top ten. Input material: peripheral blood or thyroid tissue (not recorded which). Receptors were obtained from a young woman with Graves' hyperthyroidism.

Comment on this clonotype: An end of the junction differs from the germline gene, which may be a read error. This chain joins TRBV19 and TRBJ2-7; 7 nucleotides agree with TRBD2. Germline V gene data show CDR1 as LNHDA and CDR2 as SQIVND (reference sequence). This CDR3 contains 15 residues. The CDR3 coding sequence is TGTGCCAGTAGTGTATCGGCGGGAGAGTTGTACGAGCAGTACTTT. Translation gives CASSVSAGELYEQYF.

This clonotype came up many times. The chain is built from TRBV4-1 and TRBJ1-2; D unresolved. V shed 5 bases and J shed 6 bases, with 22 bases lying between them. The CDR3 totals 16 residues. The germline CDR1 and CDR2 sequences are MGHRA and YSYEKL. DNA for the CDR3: TGCGCCAGCAGCGGGCTTGGGGAGCCGAAGAGACATGGCTACACCTTC. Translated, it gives CASSGLGEPKRHGYTF.

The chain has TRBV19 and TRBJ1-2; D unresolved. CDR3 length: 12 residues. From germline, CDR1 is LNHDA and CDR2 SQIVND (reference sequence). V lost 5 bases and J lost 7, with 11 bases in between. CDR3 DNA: TGTGCCAGTAGTCCGCTAGCGGGTGGCTACACCTTC. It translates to CASSPLAGGYTF.

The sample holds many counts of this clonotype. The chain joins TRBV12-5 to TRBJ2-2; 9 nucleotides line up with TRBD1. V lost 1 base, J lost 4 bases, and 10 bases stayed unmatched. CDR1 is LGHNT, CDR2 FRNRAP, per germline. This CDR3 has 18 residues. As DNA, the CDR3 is TGTGCTAGTGGTTTGGCCGCACAGGGGGCCGGATTCACCGGGGAGCTGTTTTTT. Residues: CASGLAAQGAGFTGELFF. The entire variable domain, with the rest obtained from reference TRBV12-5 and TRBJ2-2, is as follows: DARVTQTPRHKVTEMGQEVTMRCQPILGHNTVFWYRQTMMQGLELLAYFRNRAPLDDSGMPKDRFSAEMPDATLATLKIQPSEPRDSAVYFCASGLAAQGAGFTGELFFGEGSRLTVL.

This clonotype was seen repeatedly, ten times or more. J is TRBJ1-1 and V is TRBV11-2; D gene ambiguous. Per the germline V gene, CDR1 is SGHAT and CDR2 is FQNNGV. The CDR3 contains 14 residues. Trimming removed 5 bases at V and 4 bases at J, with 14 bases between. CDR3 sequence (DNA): TGTGCCAGCAGCGCCGGACGGCCTGGCACTGAAGCTTTCTTT. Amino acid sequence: CASSAGRPGTEAFF.

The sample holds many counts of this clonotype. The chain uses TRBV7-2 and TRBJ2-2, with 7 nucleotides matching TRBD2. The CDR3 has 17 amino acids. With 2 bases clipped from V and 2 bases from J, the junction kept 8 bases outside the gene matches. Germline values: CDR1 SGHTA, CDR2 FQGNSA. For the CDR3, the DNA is TGTGCCAGCAGCTTAAGCCCGCGGGGGATTAACACCGGGGAGCTGTTTTTT. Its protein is CASSLSPRGINTGELFF.

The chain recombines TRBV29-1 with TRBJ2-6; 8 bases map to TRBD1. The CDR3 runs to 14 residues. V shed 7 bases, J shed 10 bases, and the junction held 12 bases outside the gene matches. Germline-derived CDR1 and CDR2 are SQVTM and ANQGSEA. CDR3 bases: TGCAGCGCCGCTGGTGGACAGGGAGCTAACGTCCTGACTTTC. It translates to CSAAGGQGANVLTF.

The CDR3 sequence: CASRGQGFTEAFF. The CDR3 region has the DNA TGTGCCAGCAGGGGACAGGGGTTCACTGAAGCTTTCTTT. The rearrangement links TRBV6-5 to TRBJ1-1; 10 bases are a match to TRBD1. The CDR3 consists of 13 residues. Germline V lookup: CDR1 MNHEY, CDR2 SVGAGI. V dropped 6 bases and J dropped 4; count of bases not matched to a gene: 2.